The clone carrying this T cell receptor (beta chain) was seen more than once but under ten times. The antigen remains unidentified. The data are from a study of T cell repertoires in cytomegalovirus infection. The V gene lost 3 bases and the J gene lost 6 bases, with 11 bases spanning the gap. CDR3 length: 13 amino acids. Germline V gene sequence: CDR1 MNHNY, CDR2 SVGAGI (reference sequence). TCRdb analysed the reads with MiXCR anew, one entry per CDR3 protein. The sample includes roughly 800,000 distinct CDR3 sequences, roughly 29% of them seen just once. Sequenced here: cultured CD8+ T cells from PBMCs, sampled from culture after CMV antigen stimulation. The chain has TRBV6-6 and TRBJ1-1, with a weak D call TRBD1 (6 bases). The source of this sequence is a human donor in good health (CMV status not recorded). Some clones in this sample may be carry-over from other donors' samples. The CDR3 loop is CASSYRGAPEAFF. CDR3 DNA sequence: TGTGCCAGCAGTTATAGGGGGGCCCCTGAAGCTTTCTTT.